This paragraph reports one TCR beta chain. This sample was taken from a study of blood T cells in healthy people across ages. On the study more broadly: Template switching recovered approximately one barcoded beta molecule for every two T cells.

Germline assignment: CDR1 SGHRS and CDR2 YFSETQ. CDR3 length: 16 amino acids. V shed 4 bases and J shed 6 bases, with 17 bases lying between them. A second PCR of 7 to 11 cycles used a sample-barcoded 5' primer and a J-beta primer mix. A single record per CDR3 protein comes from TCRdb applying MiXCR to the 5' RACE reads. The sample lists 800,000 to 900,000 distinct CDR3 sequences, about 62% occurring once. The source is a young man in good health. The genes are TRBV5-1 and TRBJ1-6, with D possibly TRBD1 on 5 matching bases. Sequencing input: blood. CDR3 nucleotides: TGCGCCAGCAGCGCGGGAGGACACACCTGTAATTCACCCCTCCACTTT. Translated: CASSAGGHTCNSPLHF. The full variable domain, rest sourced from reference TRBV5-1 and TRBJ1-6, is KAGVTQTPRYLIKTRGQQVTLSCSPISGHRSVSWYQQTPGQGLQFLFEYFSETQRNKGNFPGRFSGRQFSNSRSEMNVSTLELGDSALYLCASSAGGHTCNSPLHFGNGTRLTVT.